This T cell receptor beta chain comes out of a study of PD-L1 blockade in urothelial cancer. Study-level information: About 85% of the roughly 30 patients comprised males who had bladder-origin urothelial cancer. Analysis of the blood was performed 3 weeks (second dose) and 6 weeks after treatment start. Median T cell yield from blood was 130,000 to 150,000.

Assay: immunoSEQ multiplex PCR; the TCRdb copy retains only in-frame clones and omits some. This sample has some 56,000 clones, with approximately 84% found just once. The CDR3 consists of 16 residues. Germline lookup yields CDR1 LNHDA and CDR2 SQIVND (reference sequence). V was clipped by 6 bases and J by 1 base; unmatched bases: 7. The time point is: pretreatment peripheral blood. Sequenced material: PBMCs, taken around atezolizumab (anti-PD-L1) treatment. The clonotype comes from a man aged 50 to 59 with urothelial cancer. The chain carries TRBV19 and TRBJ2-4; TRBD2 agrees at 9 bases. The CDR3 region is CASRDRAGGAKNIQYF. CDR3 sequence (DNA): TGTGCCAGTAGGGACCGGGCGGGAGGGGCCAAAAACATTCAGTACTTC. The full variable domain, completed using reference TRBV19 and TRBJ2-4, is DGGITQSPKYLFRKEGQNVTLSCEQNLNHDAMYWYRQDPGQGLRLIYYSQIVNDFQKGDIAEGYSVSREKKESFPLTVTSAQKNPTAFYLCASRDRAGGAKNIQYFGAGTRLSVL.